The T cell receptor beta chain under discussion was sequenced for a study of blood T cells in healthy people across ages. V was clipped by 5 bases and J by 11 bases, with 11 bases between them. Germline-derived CDR1 and CDR2 are MNHNS and SASEGT. The CDR3 contains 11 residues. Overall study results and limits: Changes seen in expanded clonotypes were possibly confounded by donor CMV status left unknown.

With respect to this clonotype: The target antigen is unknown.

Primed by a sample-barcoded 5' primer and a J-beta primer mix, a second PCR proceeded for about 6 to 11 cycles. One entry per CDR3 protein results from TCRdb running MiXCR on the 5' RACE reads. The repertoire holds around 800,000 distinct CDR3 sequences, about a quarter seen once, with over 2.5% in the top ten. This sample was also put to use in a study of T cells of mothers and their children. That report notes: Donors comprised three healthy Caucasian mothers plus their six children. Related and unrelated pairs show similar shaping of TCR recombination output by thymic selection.

Sequencing was done on a sample of blood. This sequence joins TRBV6-1 and TRBJ2-3; D unclear. The TCR sequence derives from a boy between 10 and 17 years old in good health. In nucleotides, the CDR3 is TGTGCCAGCAGTCCTCAGGTGGAGCAGTATTTT. This sequence encodes CASSPQVEQYF.